The rows below give T cell receptor beta chains drawn from one sample of a study of OX40 agonist ivuxolimab in advanced cancers. The data were produced by immunoSEQ multiplex PCR, yet TCRdb's version contains in-frame clones alone and is incomplete. Of tens of thousands of clones in the sample, 85% to 90% were seen once. The sequences come from CD4+ or CD8+ T cells sorted from blood, collected in a trial of the OX40 agonist ivuxolimab. The receptor source for this set is an adult with an advanced solid tumor such as melanoma, head and neck, liver or kidney cancer. The CDR3 runs from the conserved cysteine through the conserved F or W. The D gene is left open where the match is weak. Clone size is not always given. Where it is, it says once, few, many or a class for expanded clones.

clone size: -; V gene: TRBV7-9; D gene: -; J gene: TRBJ2-6; CDR3 protein: CASSFPGHSGANVLTF; CDR3 DNA: TGTGCCAGCAGCTTTCCCGGCCACTCTGGGGCCAACGTCCTGACTTTC
clone size: -; V gene: TRBV4-1; D gene: TRBD1; J gene: TRBJ1-2; CDR3 protein: CASSPSQGAYGYTF; CDR3 DNA: TGCGCCAGCAGCCCATCCCAGGGGGCCTATGGCTACACCTTC
clone size: -; V gene: TRBV7-8; D gene: -; J gene: TRBJ2-3; CDR3 protein: CASSGVVNTDTQYF; CDR3 DNA: TGTGCCAGCAGCGGAGTAGTTAACACAGATACGCAGTATTTT
clone size: -; V gene: TRBV2; D gene: TRBD1; J gene: TRBJ2-5; CDR3 protein: CASLRTGQETQYF; CDR3 DNA: TGTGCCAGCCTAAGGACAGGGCAAGAGACCCAGTACTTC
clone size: -; V gene: TRBV27; D gene: -; J gene: TRBJ2-1; CDR3 protein: CASLSSRTGNEQFF; CDR3 DNA: TGTGCCAGCCTGTCCTCGCGAACCGGCAATGAGCAGTTCTTC
clone size: -; V gene: TRBV9; D gene: TRBD2; J gene: TRBJ2-2; CDR3 protein: CASSVAAGGPFDTGELFF; CDR3 DNA: TGTGCCAGCAGCGTAGCTGCGGGAGGGCCGTTCGACACCGGGGAGCTGTTTTTT
clone size: -; V gene: TRBV7-3; D gene: TRBD2; J gene: TRBJ2-1; CDR3 protein: CASSPATSGTSGKNEQFF; CDR3 DNA: TGTGCCAGCAGCCCTGCTACCTCCGGGACTAGCGGGAAGAATGAGCAGTTCTTC
clone size: -; V gene: TRBV5-5; D gene: TRBD1; J gene: TRBJ1-2; CDR3 protein: CASSHTGQGHGYTF; CDR3 DNA: TGTGCCAGCAGTCACACGGGACAGGGACATGGCTACACCTTC
clone size: -; V gene: TRBV2; D gene: TRBD2; J gene: TRBJ2-1; CDR3 protein: CATRRTSGGNEQFF; CDR3 DNA: TGTGCCACACGACGGACTAGCGGGGGAAATGAGCAGTTCTTC
clone size: -; V gene: TRBV11-2; D gene: -; J gene: TRBJ2-5; CDR3 protein: CASSLVFGETQYF; CDR3 DNA: TGTGCCAGCAGCTTAGTTTTCGGAGAGACCCAGTACTTC
clone size: -; V gene: TRBV12-5; D gene: -; J gene: TRBJ2-1; CDR3 protein: CASGSPQGRDEQFF; CDR3 DNA: TGTGCTAGTGGTTCCCCCCAGGGTCGCGATGAGCAGTTCTTC
clone size: few; V gene: TRBV4-1; D gene: -; J gene: TRBJ1-1; CDR3 protein: CASSLREEAFF; CDR3 DNA: TGCGCCAGCAGCCTCCGGGAGGAAGCTTTCTTT
clone size: -; V gene: TRBV19; D gene: -; J gene: TRBJ1-2; CDR3 protein: CASSIPGSRDPNGYTF; CDR3 DNA: TGTGCCAGTAGTATCCCCGGCAGCAGAGATCCAAATGGCTACACCTTC
clone size: once; V gene: TRBV7-9; D gene: -; J gene: TRBJ2-5; CDR3 protein: CASSLIGTETQYF; CDR3 DNA: TGTGCCAGCAGCTTAATAGGGACGGAGACCCAGTACTTC
clone size: -; V gene: TRBV11-3; D gene: -; J gene: TRBJ1-1; CDR3 protein: CASSPGTEEAFF; CDR3 DNA: TGTGCCAGCAGCCCGGGCACAGAAGAAGCTTTCTTT
clone size: -; V gene: TRBV30; D gene: -; J gene: TRBJ2-7; CDR3 protein: CAWTLGSYEQYF; CDR3 DNA: TGTGCCTGGACCTTGGGCTCCTACGAGCAGTACTTC
clone size: -; V gene: TRBV7-8; D gene: -; J gene: TRBJ1-3; CDR3 protein: CASSLNQGGNTIYF; CDR3 DNA: TGTGCCAGCAGCTTAAACCAGGGGGGAAACACCATATATTTT
clone size: -; V gene: TRBV19; D gene: -; J gene: TRBJ1-2; CDR3 protein: CASSIPGTATTHYGYTF; CDR3 DNA: TGTGCCAGTAGTATCCCCGGGACGGCAACGACCCACTATGGCTACACCTTC
clone size: once; V gene: TRBV19; D gene: TRBD1; J gene: TRBJ1-3; CDR3 protein: CASSTQGALFSGNTIYF; CDR3 DNA: TGTGCCAGTAGTACGCAGGGGGCTCTATTCTCTGGAAACACCATATATTTT
clone size: -; V gene: TRBV7-8; D gene: -; J gene: TRBJ1-2; CDR3 protein: CASSLVSSGGRNNYGYTF; CDR3 DNA: TGTGCCAGCAGCTTAGTCTCTAGTGGTGGGAGAAACAACTATGGCTACACCTTC
clone size: -; V gene: TRBV5-5; D gene: -; J gene: TRBJ1-5; CDR3 protein: CASSLDSNQPQHF; CDR3 DNA: TGTGCCAGCAGCCTGGACAGTAATCAGCCCCAGCATTTT
clone size: once; V gene: TRBV11-3; D gene: -; J gene: TRBJ1-1; CDR3 protein: CASSSPRGQTEAFF; CDR3 DNA: TGTGCCAGCAGCTCCCCGCGGGGGCAAACTGAAGCTTTCTTT
clone size: -; V gene: TRBV5-1; D gene: -; J gene: TRBJ1-2; CDR3 protein: CASSLGVFDGYTF; CDR3 DNA: TGCGCCAGCAGCTTGGGGGTCTTCGATGGCTACACCTTC
clone size: -; V gene: TRBV6-5; D gene: -; J gene: TRBJ1-2; CDR3 protein: CATLKAGAAYGYTF; CDR3 DNA: TGTGCCACGCTTAAAGCGGGGGCGGCCTATGGCTACACCTTC
clone size: -; V gene: TRBV5-1; D gene: -; J gene: TRBJ2-7; CDR3 protein: CASRQDAYEQYF; CDR3 DNA: TGCGCCAGCAGACAGGACGCCTACGAGCAGTACTTC
clone size: -; V gene: TRBV5-1; D gene: TRBD2; J gene: TRBJ2-3; CDR3 protein: CASSEGLAGTDTQYF; CDR3 DNA: TGCGCCAGCAGCGAGGGACTAGCGGGAACAGATACGCAGTATTTT
clone size: once; V gene: TRBV4-3; D gene: -; J gene: TRBJ2-7; CDR3 protein: CASSQVVASSYEQYF; CDR3 DNA: TGCGCCAGCAGCCAAGTTGTAGCGTCTTCCTACGAGCAGTACTTC
clone size: -; V gene: TRBV11-2; D gene: -; J gene: TRBJ1-1; CDR3 protein: CASSLQYKNTEAFF; CDR3 DNA: TGTGCCAGCAGCTTACAATACAAGAACACTGAAGCTTTCTTT
clone size: -; V gene: TRBV5-1; D gene: -; J gene: TRBJ2-1; CDR3 protein: CASSLATGSSYNEQFF; CDR3 DNA: TGCGCCAGCAGCTTGGCCACGGGGAGCTCCTACAATGAGCAGTTCTTC
clone size: -; V gene: TRBV6-5; D gene: TRBD1; J gene: TRBJ1-5; CDR3 protein: CASSLTGGGSNQPQHF; CDR3 DNA: TGTGCCAGCAGTTTGACAGGGGGAGGTAGCAATCAGCCCCAGCATTTT
clone size: -; V gene: TRBV6-1; D gene: -; J gene: TRBJ2-1; CDR3 protein: CASSEILRGERSYEQFF; CDR3 DNA: TGTGCCAGCAGTGAAATTTTGAGGGGAGAGAGGTCCTATGAGCAGTTCTTC
clone size: -; V gene: TRBV5-1; D gene: TRBD1; J gene: TRBJ2-1; CDR3 protein: CASKGTGEINEQFF; CDR3 DNA: TGCGCCAGCAAGGGGACAGGGGAAATCAATGAGCAGTTCTTC
clone size: -; V gene: TRBV11-3; D gene: -; J gene: TRBJ1-1; CDR3 protein: CASSLGQSEAFF; CDR3 DNA: TGTGCCAGCAGCTTAGGTCAAAGTGAAGCTTTCTTT
clone size: -; V gene: TRBV7-9; D gene: TRBD2; J gene: TRBJ2-3; CDR3 protein: CASSLVAGVFRDTQYF; CDR3 DNA: TGTGCCAGCAGCTTAGTCGCGGGGGTATTCCGGGATACGCAGTATTTT
clone size: -; V gene: TRBV10-3; D gene: -; J gene: TRBJ1-5; CDR3 protein: CAISEGLGTGENQPQHF; CDR3 DNA: TGTGCCATCAGTGAAGGATTGGGGACGGGCGAAAATCAGCCCCAGCATTTT
clone size: few; V gene: TRBV18; D gene: -; J gene: TRBJ2-2; CDR3 protein: CASSPIHRGELFF; CDR3 DNA: TGTGCCAGCTCACCAATTCACCGGGGGGAGCTGTTTTTT
clone size: -; V gene: TRBV7-3; D gene: TRBD1; J gene: TRBJ2-7; CDR3 protein: CASTGQGRDEQYF; CDR3 DNA: TGTGCCAGCACGGGACAGGGGAGGGACGAGCAGTACTTC
clone size: -; V gene: TRBV30; D gene: -; J gene: TRBJ2-7; CDR3 protein: CAWSTRPTEVYEQYF; CDR3 DNA: TGTGCCTGGAGTACCCGACCGACCGAAGTCTACGAGCAGTACTTC
clone size: -; V gene: TRBV6-6; D gene: TRBD2; J gene: TRBJ2-7; CDR3 protein: CASSWGGAGNYEQYF; CDR3 DNA: TGTGCCAGCAGTTGGGGAGGGGCGGGTAACTACGAGCAGTACTTC
clone size: few; V gene: TRBV10-3; D gene: -; J gene: TRBJ2-7; CDR3 protein: CAISTPDRGYEQYF; CDR3 DNA: TGTGCCATCAGTACACCCGACCGGGGTTACGAGCAGTACTTC
clone size: once; V gene: TRBV5-4; D gene: -; J gene: TRBJ1-1; CDR3 protein: CASSPSTNTEAFF; CDR3 DNA: TGTGCCAGCAGCCCTTCAACGAACACTGAAGCTTTCTTT
clone size: -; V gene: TRBV9; D gene: -; J gene: TRBJ2-7; CDR3 protein: CASSVGSASSYEQYF; CDR3 DNA: TGTGCCAGCAGCGTAGGCTCTGCGAGCTCCTACGAGCAGTACTTC
clone size: few; V gene: TRBV27; D gene: -; J gene: TRBJ2-6; CDR3 protein: CASSYTITTGSGANVLTF; CDR3 DNA: TGTGCCAGCAGTTACACTATCACGACAGGCTCTGGGGCCAACGTCCTGACTTTC
clone size: -; V gene: TRBV7-8; D gene: TRBD2; J gene: TRBJ2-7; CDR3 protein: CASRTSSYEQYF; CDR3 DNA: TGTGCCTCTAGGACTAGCTCCTACGAGCAGTACTTC
clone size: medium-sized; V gene: TRBV7-8; D gene: TRBD2; J gene: TRBJ2-7; CDR3 protein: CASSASGGERYF; CDR3 DNA: TGTGCCAGCAGCGCTAGCGGGGGGGAGCGGTACTTC
clone size: -; V gene: TRBV6-6; D gene: -; J gene: TRBJ2-1; CDR3 protein: CASSYEEGGNEQFF; CDR3 DNA: TGTGCCAGCAGTTACGAAGAGGGGGGGAATGAGCAGTTCTTC
clone size: -; V gene: TRBV11-1; D gene: TRBD1; J gene: TRBJ2-1; CDR3 protein: CASSPRDRGYNEQFF; CDR3 DNA: TGTGCCAGCAGCCCCCGGGACAGGGGTTACAATGAGCAGTTCTTC
clone size: -; V gene: TRBV9; D gene: TRBD2; J gene: TRBJ2-3; CDR3 protein: CASSVLAGGKDTQYF; CDR3 DNA: TGTGCCAGCAGCGTCCTAGCGGGAGGAAAAGATACGCAGTATTTT
clone size: few; V gene: TRBV10-2; D gene: -; J gene: TRBJ1-5; CDR3 protein: CASSDGLGQPQHF; CDR3 DNA: TGCGCCAGCAGTGATGGACTGGGACAGCCCCAGCATTTT
clone size: -; V gene: TRBV6-1; D gene: TRBD1; J gene: TRBJ1-5; CDR3 protein: CASSNPGQGIQPQHF; CDR3 DNA: TGTGCCAGCAGTAACCCGGGACAGGGAATCCAGCCCCAGCATTTT
clone size: -; V gene: TRBV7-2; D gene: -; J gene: TRBJ1-3; CDR3 protein: CASSPQGSSGNTIYF; CDR3 DNA: TGTGCCAGCAGCCCCCAGGGGAGTTCTGGAAACACCATATATTTT
clone size: -; V gene: TRBV2; D gene: -; J gene: TRBJ2-7; CDR3 protein: CASSDFSSGKVHEQYF; CDR3 DNA: TGTGCCAGCAGTGATTTCTCGTCCGGGAAGGTACACGAGCAGTACTTC
clone size: -; V gene: TRBV2; D gene: TRBD2; J gene: TRBJ2-1; CDR3 protein: CASSSSWEGEQFF; CDR3 DNA: TGTGCCAGCTCATCTTCATGGGAGGGTGAGCAGTTCTTC
clone size: medium-sized; V gene: TRBV5-1; D gene: TRBD1; J gene: TRBJ2-1; CDR3 protein: CASSSLSGTGLGGEQFF; CDR3 DNA: TGCGCCAGCAGCTCACTATCCGGGACAGGGCTCGGGGGTGAGCAGTTCTTC
clone size: -; V gene: TRBV5-1; D gene: TRBD1; J gene: TRBJ2-7; CDR3 protein: CASSLQGNGYEQYF; CDR3 DNA: TGCGCCAGCAGCTTACAGGGGAATGGCTACGAGCAGTACTTC
clone size: -; V gene: TRBV7-6; D gene: -; J gene: TRBJ1-6; CDR3 protein: CASSLGPSGAGASPLHF; CDR3 DNA: TGTGCCAGCAGCTTAGGCCCCTCAGGGGCCGGGGCGTCACCCCTCCACTTT
clone size: -; V gene: TRBV5-8; D gene: TRBD1; J gene: TRBJ1-2; CDR3 protein: CASSLLGTGLYTF; CDR3 DNA: TGTGCCAGCAGCTTGTTGGGGACAGGCCTCTACACCTTC
clone size: -; V gene: TRBV5-1; D gene: -; J gene: TRBJ1-2; CDR3 protein: CASSLAYPASYTF; CDR3 DNA: TGCGCCAGCAGCTTGGCCTACCCAGCGAGCTACACCTTC
clone size: -; V gene: TRBV9; D gene: -; J gene: TRBJ2-5; CDR3 protein: CASSAAQGGGTQYF; CDR3 DNA: TGTGCCAGCAGCGCCGCGCAGGGGGGTGGGACCCAGTACTTC